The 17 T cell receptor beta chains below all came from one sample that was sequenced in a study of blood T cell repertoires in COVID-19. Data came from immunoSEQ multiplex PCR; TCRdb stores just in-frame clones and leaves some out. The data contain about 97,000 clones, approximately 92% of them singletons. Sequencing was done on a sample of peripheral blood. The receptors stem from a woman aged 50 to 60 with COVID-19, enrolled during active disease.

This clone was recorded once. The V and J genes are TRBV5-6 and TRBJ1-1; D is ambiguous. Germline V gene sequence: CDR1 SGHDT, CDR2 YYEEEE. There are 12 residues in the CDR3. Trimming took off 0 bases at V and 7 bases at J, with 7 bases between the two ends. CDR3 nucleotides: TGTGCCAGCAGCTTGGTGGGCTATGAAGCTTTCTTT. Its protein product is CASSLVGYEAFF. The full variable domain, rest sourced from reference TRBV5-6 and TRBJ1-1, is DAGVTQSPTHLIKTRGQQVTLRCSPKSGHDTVSWYQQALGQGPQFIFQYYEEEERQRGNFPDRFSGHQFPNYSSELNVNALLLGDSALYLCASSLVGYEAFFGQGTRLTVV.

The CDR3 sequence: CASSLGQGGYEQYF. The CDR3 nucleotides read TGTGCCAGCAGTTTAGGGCAGGGCGGCTACGAGCAGTACTTC. This sequence joins TRBV27 and TRBJ2-7, with D perhaps matching TRBD1 (5 bases). This CDR3 has 14 residues. The germline V and J ends were trimmed by 2 bases and 3 bases, with 11 bases remaining between them. The germline V gene has CDR1 MNHEY and CDR2 SMNVEV (reference sequence).

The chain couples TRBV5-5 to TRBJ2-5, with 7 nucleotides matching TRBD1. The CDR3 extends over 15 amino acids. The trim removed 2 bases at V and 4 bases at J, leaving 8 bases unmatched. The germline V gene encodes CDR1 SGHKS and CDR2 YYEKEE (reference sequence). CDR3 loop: CASSFYVGQVETQYF. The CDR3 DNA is TGTGCCAGCAGCTTTTATGTAGGACAGGTAGAGACCCAGTACTTC.

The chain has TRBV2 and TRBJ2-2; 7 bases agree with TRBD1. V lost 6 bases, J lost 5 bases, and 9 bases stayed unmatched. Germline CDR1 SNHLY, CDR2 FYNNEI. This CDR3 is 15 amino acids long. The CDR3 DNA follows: TGTGCCAGCAGGACAACAGGGGTCAGTACCGGGGAGCTGTTTTTT. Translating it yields CASRTTGVSTGELFF.

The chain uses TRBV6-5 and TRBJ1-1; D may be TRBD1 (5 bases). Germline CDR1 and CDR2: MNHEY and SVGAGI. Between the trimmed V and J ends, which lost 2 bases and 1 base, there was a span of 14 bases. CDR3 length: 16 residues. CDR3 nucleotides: TGTGCCAGCAGTTACGTACAGGCAGATCGGAACACTGAAGCTTTCTTT. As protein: CASSYVQADRNTEAFF.

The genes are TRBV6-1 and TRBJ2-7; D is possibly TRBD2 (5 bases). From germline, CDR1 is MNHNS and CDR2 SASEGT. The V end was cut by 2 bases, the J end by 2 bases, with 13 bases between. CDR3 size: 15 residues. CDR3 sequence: CASSESGWSAYEQYV. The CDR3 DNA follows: TGTGCCAGCAGTGAATCGGGGTGGTCCGCCTACGAGCAGTACGTC.

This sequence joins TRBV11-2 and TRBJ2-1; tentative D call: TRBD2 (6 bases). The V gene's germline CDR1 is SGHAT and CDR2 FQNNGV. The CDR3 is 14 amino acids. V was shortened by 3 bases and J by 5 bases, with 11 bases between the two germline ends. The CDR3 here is CASSFGGGDNEQFF. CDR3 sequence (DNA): TGTGCCAGCAGCTTCGGCGGCGGGGACAATGAGCAGTTCTTC.

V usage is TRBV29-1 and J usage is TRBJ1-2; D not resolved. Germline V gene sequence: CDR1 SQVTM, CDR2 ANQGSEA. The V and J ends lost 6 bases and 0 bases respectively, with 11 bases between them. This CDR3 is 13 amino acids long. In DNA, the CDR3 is TGCAGCGTGAAAAGAGCAACTAACTATGGCTACACCTTC. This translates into CSVKRATNYGYTF.

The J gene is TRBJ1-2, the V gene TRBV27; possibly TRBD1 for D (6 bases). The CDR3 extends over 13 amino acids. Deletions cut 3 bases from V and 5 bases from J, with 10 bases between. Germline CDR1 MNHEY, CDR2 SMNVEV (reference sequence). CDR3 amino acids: CASSFGRGYGYTF. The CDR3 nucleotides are TGTGCCAGCAGTTTCGGCAGGGGTTATGGCTACACCTTC.

This chain's CDR3 is CASSQDGQAWQPQHF. CDR3 bases: TGCGCCAGCAGCCAAGATGGACAGGCGTGGCAGCCCCAGCATTTT. The chain employs TRBV4-1 and TRBJ1-5; 7 bases agree with TRBD1. CDR1 and CDR2 from the germline V gene are MGHRA and YSYEKL. The CDR3 covers 15 residues. After removal of 0 bases from V and 7 bases from J, the junction contained 6 bases not matched to a gene.

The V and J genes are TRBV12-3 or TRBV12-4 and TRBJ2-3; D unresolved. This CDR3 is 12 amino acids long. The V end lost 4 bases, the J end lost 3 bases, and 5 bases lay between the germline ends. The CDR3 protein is CASSYGTDTQYF. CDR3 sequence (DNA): TGTGCCAGCAGTTACGGGACAGATACGCAGTATTTT.

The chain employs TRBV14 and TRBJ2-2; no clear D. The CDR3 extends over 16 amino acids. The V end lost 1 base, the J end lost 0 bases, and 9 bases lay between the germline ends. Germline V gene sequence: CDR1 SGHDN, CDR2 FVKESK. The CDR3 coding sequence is TGTGCCAGCAGCCAAGTTCGGCGGCCGAACACCGGGGAGCTGTTTTTT. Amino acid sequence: CASSQVRRPNTGELFF.

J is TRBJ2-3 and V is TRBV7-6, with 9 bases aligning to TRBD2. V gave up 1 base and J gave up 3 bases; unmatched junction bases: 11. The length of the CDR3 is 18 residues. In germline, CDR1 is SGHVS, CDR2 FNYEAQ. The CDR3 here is CASSLEAGGGVGTDTQYF. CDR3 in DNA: TGTGCCAGCAGCTTAGAGGCCGGCGGGGGGGTTGGGACAGATACGCAGTATTTT.

The CDR3 DNA follows: TGTGCCAGCAGGTTGGGGGGGGATGAAAAACTGTTTTTT. Protein product: CASRLGGDEKLFF. This chain links TRBV12-3 or TRBV12-4 with TRBJ1-4; D perhaps matches TRBD1 (5 bases). V was pared by 6 bases and J by 6 bases, with 11 bases between. The CDR3 is 13 residues long.

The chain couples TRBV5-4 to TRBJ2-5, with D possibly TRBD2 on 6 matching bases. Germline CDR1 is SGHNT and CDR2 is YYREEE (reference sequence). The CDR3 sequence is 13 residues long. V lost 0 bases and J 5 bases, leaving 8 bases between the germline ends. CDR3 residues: CASSLVRGETQYF. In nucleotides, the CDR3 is TGTGCCAGCAGCTTGGTCCGGGGGGAGACCCAGTACTTC.

CDR3 amino acids: CATSDLAHDPPGTGTYEQYF. The DNA for the CDR3 is TGTGCCACCAGTGATTTGGCCCACGATCCTCCAGGGACAGGGACGTACGAGCAGTACTTC. The chain carries TRBV24-1 and TRBJ2-7; TRBD1 aligns across 9 bases. The V gene's germline CDR1 is KGHDR and CDR2 SFDVKD. There are 20 residues in the CDR3. V was clipped by 0 bases and J by 4 bases; unmatched bases: 18.

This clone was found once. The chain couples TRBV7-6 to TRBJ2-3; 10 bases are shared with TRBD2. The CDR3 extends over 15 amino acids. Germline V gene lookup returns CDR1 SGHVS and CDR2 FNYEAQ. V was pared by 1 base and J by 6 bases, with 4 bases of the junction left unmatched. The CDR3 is CASSLGLTSGDTQYF. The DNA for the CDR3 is TGTGCCAGCAGCTTAGGTCTGACTAGCGGGGATACGCAGTATTTT. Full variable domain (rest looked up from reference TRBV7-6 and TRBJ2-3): GAGVSQSPRYKVTKRGQDVALRCDPISGHVSLYWYRQALGQGPEFLTYFNYEAQQDKSGLPNDRFSAERPEGSISTLTIQRTEQRDSAMYRCASSLGLTSGDTQYFGPGTRLTVL.